The clone carrying this TCR beta chain was recorded a few times. Its target is not known. Researchers made TCR beta libraries by using iRepertoire HTBI primers and running Arm-PCR on CDR3 regions. Per the authors' pipeline: Across samples, 60 or so TRBV and 12 to 15 TRBJ segments were found. TCRdb re-derived calls from the multiplex PCR reads in MiXCR, one entry per CDR3 protein. These V and J calls are TCRdb output, not the study's own analysis. Of 600,000 to 650,000 distinct CDR3 sequences in the sample, around 15% are singletons; the top ten hold 15% to 20%. The sample originates from a study of regulatory T cells in long-lasting Graves disease. The study, taken as a whole, reports: Rather than thyroid tissue, only peripheral blood underwent study.

Germline V gene lookup returns CDR1 SGDLS and CDR2 YYNGEE. The V segment lost 0 bases and the J segment 5 bases; nucleotides outside the gene matches: 1. CDR3 length: 15 amino acids. This sample's time point: newly diagnosed GD, antithyroid drugs for less than 3 months. The TCR library was prepared using RNA isolated from PBMCs. The sample was also reused in another study, on T cells in Graves' hyperthyroidism and ophthalmopathy. That investigation notes: A model using 13 V-J features told ophthalmopathy apart from stable hyperthyroidism.

This TCR was recovered from a woman aged 25 to 39 with Graves disease. The rearrangement links TRBV9 to TRBJ2-3, with 12 bases lining up with TRBD2. This specimen consisted of peripheral blood mononuclear cells (PBMCs), obtained at new diagnosis, from a patient treated with antithyroid drugs. Written as DNA, the CDR3 is TGTGCCAGCAGCGTAGAGGGACTAGCGGGAGATACGCAGTATTTT. It codes for CASSVEGLAGDTQYF.